This T cell receptor beta chain was obtained from a study of T cell responses to AZD1222 COVID-19 vaccine. The data were produced by immunoSEQ multiplex PCR, yet TCRdb's version contains in-frame clones alone and is incomplete. The sample gives 100,000 to 150,000 clones, just under 95% of which show up once; roughly 1% is in the top ten. Points on this clone: This same CDR3 is encoded by further DNA sequences in the sample.

The V end was cut by 0 bases, the J end by 1 base, with 7 bases between. The CDR3 consists of 14 residues. Germline CDR1 is SGHRS and CDR2 is YFSETQ. The clonotype comes from an adult who received the AZD1222 COVID-19 vaccine. The chain joins TRBV5-1 to TRBJ1-1; D not certain. The sequencing used peripheral blood, collected 28 days after the second AZD1222 dose. CDR3: CASSLGAGNTEAFF. CDR3 nucleotides: TGCGCCAGCAGCTTGGGGGCAGGGAACACTGAAGCTTTCTTT.